This T cell receptor (beta chain) was retrieved from a study of CD8+ T cells in alopecia areata. Background on the study: The drug, oral tofacitinib, was given to treated patients at 5 to 10 mg twice daily. Study-wide results and limits: Researchers reported that TCR sharing among patients proved less clear than in mice, possibly HLA-linked.

The CDR3 sequence is 16 residues long. The germline V and J ends were trimmed by 7 bases and 7 bases, with 26 bases remaining between them. Germline CDR1 reads SEHNR; CDR2 reads FQNEAQ (reference sequence). After isolation, RNA underwent reverse transcription to generate cDNA as the sequencing template. Sequencing used immunoSEQ multiplex PCR; TCRdb keeps in-frame clones, though not all of them. The sample lists 170,000 or so clones, roughly 62% occurring once. As for treatment: oral pan-JAK inhibitor, 5-10 mg twice daily. Collected material from alopecia areata patients comprised lesional scalp punch biopsies and peripheral blood. PBMCs yielded sorted CD4+ and CD8+ T cells. About this clone: Its antigen is unknown.

The TCR was taken from a human donor with alopecia areata. The source was CD8+ T cells sorted from blood, collected at week 24, from a patient treated with tofacitinib. This chain uses TRBV7-9 with TRBJ2-7, with D possibly TRBD1 on 6 matching bases. The CDR3 protein is CASTPATGVFSWEQYF. The CDR3 coding sequence is TGTGCCAGCACCCCAGCGACAGGAGTTTTCTCTTGGGAGCAGTACTTC.